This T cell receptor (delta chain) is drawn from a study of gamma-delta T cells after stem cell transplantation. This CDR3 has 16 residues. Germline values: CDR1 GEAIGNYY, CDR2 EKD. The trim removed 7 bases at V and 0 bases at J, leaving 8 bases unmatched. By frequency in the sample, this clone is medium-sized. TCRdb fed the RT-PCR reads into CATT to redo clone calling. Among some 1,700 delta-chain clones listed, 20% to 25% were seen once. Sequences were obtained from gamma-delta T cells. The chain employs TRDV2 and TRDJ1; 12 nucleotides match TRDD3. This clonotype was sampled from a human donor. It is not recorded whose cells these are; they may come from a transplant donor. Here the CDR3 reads CACDLLGDTNTDKLIF. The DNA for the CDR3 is TGTGCCTGCGACCTACTGGGGGATACTAACACCGATAAACTCATCTTT.